This T cell receptor beta chain is from a study of T cell responses to AZD1222 COVID-19 vaccine. Study in general: Pooled together were second doses at about 4 or about 12 weeks.

Clones were read by immunoSEQ multiplex PCR, and TCRdb kept only the in-frame ones, dropping some. The sample holds 90,000 to 150,000 clones; 70% to 90% are singletons and the top ten take approximately 8.1%. This TCR was sampled from an adult in good health. The source material was peripheral blood, sampled on day 0 of AZD1222 vaccination.

The CDR3 reads CASSLDSYNSPLHF. CDR3 in DNA: TGTGCCAGCAGCTTGGACAGTTATAATTCACCCCTCCACTTT. The V call is TRBV7-2, the J call TRBJ1-6; D is perhaps TRBD1 (6 bases). V was cut by 3 bases and J by 4 bases, with 7 bases left in between. The germline gives CDR1 SGHTA, CDR2 FQGNSA. This CDR3 is 14 amino acids long.